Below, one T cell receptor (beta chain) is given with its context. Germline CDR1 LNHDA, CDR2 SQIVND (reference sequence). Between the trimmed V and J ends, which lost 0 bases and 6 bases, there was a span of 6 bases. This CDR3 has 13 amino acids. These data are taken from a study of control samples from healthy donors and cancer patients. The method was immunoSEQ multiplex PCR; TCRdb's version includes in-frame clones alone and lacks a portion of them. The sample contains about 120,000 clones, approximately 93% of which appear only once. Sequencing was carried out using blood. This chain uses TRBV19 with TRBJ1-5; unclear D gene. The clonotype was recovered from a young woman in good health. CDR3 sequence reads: CASSIERGQPQHF. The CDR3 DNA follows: TGTGCCAGTAGTATAGAGCGGGGTCAGCCCCAGCATTTT.